The present TCR beta chain was sequenced within a study of shared clonotypes between healthy human individuals. Using immunoSEQ multiplex PCR, the repertoire was profiled, and TCRdb retains in-frame clones only, with some absent. The sample has roughly 2.1 million clones, 85% to 95% seen once. Note on this clone: Its antigen is still unknown.

Germline assignment: CDR1 SQVTM and CDR2 ANQGSEA. The V end was cut by 7 bases, the J end by 3 bases, with 14 bases between. The CDR3 runs 13 residues. Study results and caveats: Sampling used blood alone; tissue repertoires probably differ. Of the naive CD4 clonotypes, around 4.9% were shared across a few donors.

Positively selected for CCR7, the CD45RO-negative cells used as naive CD8 cells excluded terminally differentiated effector memory CD45RA+ cells. Sequenced input: naive CD8+ T cells from PBMCs. The chain employs TRBV29-1 and TRBJ2-3; D ambiguous. This receptor was identified in a young man in good health. Some clones in this sample may be carry-over from other donors' samples. The CDR3 coding sequence is TGCAGCGGGTGGGATGGCGATACAGATACGCAGTATTTT. Amino acid sequence: CSGWDGDTDTQYF.